The source of this T cell receptor beta chain is a study of control samples from healthy donors and cancer patients. TCRdb keeps only in-frame clones here, not all; method: immunoSEQ multiplex PCR. Counted here are around 200,000 clones, around 94% occurring once; the ten biggest clones make up around 1.5%. This CDR3 region has 12 residues. Trimming shortened V by 1 base and J by 3 bases, and 3 bases separated the two germline ends. Germline CDR1 is LGHDT and CDR2 is YNNKEL (reference sequence). Sequenced sample: blood. The receptor comes from a man aged 50 to 60 in good health. This chain links TRBV3-1 (or the pseudogene TRBV3-2) with TRBJ1-2; D call uncertain. Written as DNA, the CDR3 is TGTGCCAGCAGCCAAGTTGACTATGGCTACACCTTC. Its protein product is CASSQVDYGYTF.